The TCR beta chain described here comes from a study of chemoradiotherapy in HPV16-positive cancers. The overall study: Functional T-cell assays on a couple of HPV16-positive patients' cells defined candidate HPV-specific clones and common TCR motifs. General observations from the study: During treatment, candidate HPV-specific clones and E7-related motifs expanded in tumor. HPV-responsive T-cell expansion during chemoradiotherapy was linked to improved recurrence-free survival in HPV16-positive patients.

Concerning this clone: Its antigen is currently unknown.

The CDR3 covers 15 residues. Germline values: CDR1 SNHLY, CDR2 FYNNEI. V lost 6 bases and J lost 2, with 16 bases in between. The method was immunoSEQ multiplex PCR; TCRdb's version includes in-frame clones alone and lacks a portion of them. The sample consists of under 35,000 clones, more than 85% of them appearing once. This clonotype was obtained from a human donor with HPV-associated anogenital cancer. The sequenced sample was blood, obtained from a patient who underwent chemoradiotherapy. V and J are TRBV2 and TRBJ1-2; D gene ambiguous. Here the CDR3 reads CASSRRVAGNYGYTF. As DNA, the CDR3 is TGTGCCAGCAGCCGTAGAGTGGCAGGAAACTATGGCTACACCTTC. Supplemented by reference TRBV2 and TRBJ1-2, the full variable domain reads EPEVTQTPSHQVTQMGQEVILRCVPISNHLYFYWYRQILGQKVEFLVSFYNNEISEKSEIFDDQFSVERPDGSNFTLKIRSTKLEDSAMYFCASSRRVAGNYGYTFGSGTRLTVV.